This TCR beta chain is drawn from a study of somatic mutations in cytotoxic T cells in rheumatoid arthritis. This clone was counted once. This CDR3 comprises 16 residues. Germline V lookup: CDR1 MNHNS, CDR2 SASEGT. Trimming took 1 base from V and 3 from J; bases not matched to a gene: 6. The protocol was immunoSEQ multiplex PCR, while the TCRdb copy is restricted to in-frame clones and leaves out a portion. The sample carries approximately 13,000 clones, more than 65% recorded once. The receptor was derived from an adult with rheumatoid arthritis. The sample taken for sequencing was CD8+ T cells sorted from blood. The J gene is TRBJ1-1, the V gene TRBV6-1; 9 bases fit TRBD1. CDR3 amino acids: CASSEGDRGGYTEAFF. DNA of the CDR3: TGTGCCAGCAGTGAAGGCGACAGGGGGGGGTACACTGAAGCTTTCTTT.